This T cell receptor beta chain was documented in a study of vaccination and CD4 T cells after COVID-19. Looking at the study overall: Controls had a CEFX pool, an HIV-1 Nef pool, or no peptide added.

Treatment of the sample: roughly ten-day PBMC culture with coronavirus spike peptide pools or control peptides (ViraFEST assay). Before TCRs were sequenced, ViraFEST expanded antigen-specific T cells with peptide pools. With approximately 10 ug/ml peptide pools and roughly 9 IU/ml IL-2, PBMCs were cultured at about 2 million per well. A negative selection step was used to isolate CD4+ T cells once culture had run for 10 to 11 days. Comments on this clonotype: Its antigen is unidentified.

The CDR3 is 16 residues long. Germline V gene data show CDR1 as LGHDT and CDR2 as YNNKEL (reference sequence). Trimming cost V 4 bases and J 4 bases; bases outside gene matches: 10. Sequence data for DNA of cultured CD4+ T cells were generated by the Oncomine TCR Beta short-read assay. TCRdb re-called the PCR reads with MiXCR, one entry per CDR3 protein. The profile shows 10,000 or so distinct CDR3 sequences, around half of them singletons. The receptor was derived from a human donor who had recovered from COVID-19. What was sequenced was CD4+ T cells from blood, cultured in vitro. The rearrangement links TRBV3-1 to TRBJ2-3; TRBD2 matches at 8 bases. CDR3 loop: CASSPVLRGGADTQYF. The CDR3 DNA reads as TGTGCCAGCAGCCCGGTATTACGGGGGGGCGCAGATACGCAGTATTTT.